A single sample is the source of the 10 T cell receptor beta chains below, sequenced in a study of identifying expanded T cells in peripheral blood. The protocol was immunoSEQ multiplex PCR, while the TCRdb copy is restricted to in-frame clones and leaves out a portion. The repertoire consists of about 100,000 clones, with about 90% occurring once and the leading ten covering 4.5% to 7%. The material sequenced was blood. These receptor sequences come from a person between 18 and 69 years old in good health.

The rearrangement links TRBV9 to TRBJ2-1, with 12 bases lining up with TRBD2. CDR1 and CDR2 (germline): SGDLS, YYNGEE. The CDR3 is 17 residues long. V gave up 3 bases and J gave up 0 bases; unmatched junction bases: 4. CDR3 sequence (DNA): TGTGCCAGCAGCGCAGCTAGCGGGGGGGCCTCCTACAATGAGCAGTTCTTC. The encoded protein is CASSAASGGASYNEQFF.

This chain uses TRBV11-2 with TRBJ2-3; D is unresolved. The germline V gene has CDR1 SGHAT and CDR2 FQNNGV. The CDR3 consists of 11 residues. V was cut by 5 bases and J by 2 bases, with 2 bases left in between. CDR3 DNA sequence: TGTGCCAGCAGCCCCACAGATACGCAGTATTTT. It is translated as CASSPTDTQYF.

The rearrangement uses TRBV18 and TRBJ1-2, with D maybe TRBD1 (5 bases). There are 14 residues in the CDR3. Trimming took off 4 bases at V and 6 bases at J, with 15 bases between the two ends. The germline V gene encodes CDR1 KGHSH and CDR2 LQKENI. In DNA, the CDR3 is TGTGCCAGCTCACGCGAGAGGGGCGGGAATGGCTACACCTTC. Amino acid sequence: CASSRERGGNGYTF.

The chain has TRBV19 and TRBJ1-5; D is unclear. The CDR3 extends over 15 amino acids. The V end was cut by 2 bases, the J end by 7 bases, with 15 bases between. Germline V CDR1 and CDR2: LNHDA, SQIVND (reference sequence). The CDR3 DNA follows: TGTGCCAGTAGTATAAACCGGCTTAGTGTCCAGCCCCAGCATTTT. Amino acids: CASSINRLSVQPQHF.

The chain joins TRBV6-6 to TRBJ2-5; TRBD2 matches 10 bases. The germline V gene encodes CDR1 MNHNY and CDR2 SVGAGI (reference sequence). CDR3 length: 16 amino acids. Unmatched junction bases numbered 7, after V lost 5 bases and J lost 1 base. The CDR3 nucleotides read TGTGCCAGCAGTCGCCAGCGGGGGGGGCTCCAAGAGACCCAGTACTTC. Translated, it gives CASSRQRGGLQETQYF.

The chain is built from TRBV7-6 and TRBJ1-2; D is undetermined. Trimming pared 1 base from V and 5 bases from J, leaving 5 bases between. Germline lookup yields CDR1 SGHVS and CDR2 FNYEAQ. The CDR3 sequence is 12 residues long. The chain's CDR3 is CASSLVGYGYTF. The CDR3 nucleotides are TGTGCCAGCAGCTTAGTAGGGTATGGCTACACCTTC.

This chain connects TRBV14 to TRBJ1-4; D may be TRBD1 (5 bases). The CDR3 loop spans 14 amino acids. The germline V gene has CDR1 SGHDN and CDR2 FVKESK. The V end was cut by 4 bases, the J end by 10 bases, with 16 bases between. For the CDR3, the DNA is TGTGCCAGCAGCCCACAACCCGGGACCGGAAAACTGTTTTTT. This gives the protein CASSPQPGTGKLFF.

This sequence joins TRBV5-1 and TRBJ2-2, with D unclear. V was pared by 0 bases and J by 7 bases, with 10 bases between. There are 14 residues in the CDR3. Per the germline V gene, CDR1 is SGHRS and CDR2 is YFSETQ. This chain's CDR3 is CASSLAWSLGELFF. DNA of the CDR3: TGCGCCAGCAGCTTGGCCTGGTCACTCGGGGAGCTGTTTTTT.

The CDR3 DNA sequence: TGTGCCAGCAGCTATACCGACAGGTCCAATTCACCCCTCCACTTT. This codes for CASSYTDRSNSPLHF. The rearrangement links TRBV7-9 to TRBJ1-6, with D perhaps TRBD1 (6 bases). V was trimmed by 4 bases and J by 7 bases, leaving 14 bases between them. Germline assignment: CDR1 SEHNR and CDR2 FQNEAQ (reference sequence). There are 15 residues in the CDR3.

The chain couples TRBV19 to TRBJ1-1; TRBD1 agrees at 8 bases. Germline lookup yields CDR1 LNHDA and CDR2 SQIVND (reference sequence). V gave up 0 bases and J gave up 2 bases; unmatched junction bases: 5. The CDR3 totals 16 residues. The CDR3 loop reads CASSIDLGQANTEAFF. The CDR3 DNA follows: TGTGCCAGTAGTATAGACCTGGGACAGGCTAACACTGAAGCTTTCTTT.